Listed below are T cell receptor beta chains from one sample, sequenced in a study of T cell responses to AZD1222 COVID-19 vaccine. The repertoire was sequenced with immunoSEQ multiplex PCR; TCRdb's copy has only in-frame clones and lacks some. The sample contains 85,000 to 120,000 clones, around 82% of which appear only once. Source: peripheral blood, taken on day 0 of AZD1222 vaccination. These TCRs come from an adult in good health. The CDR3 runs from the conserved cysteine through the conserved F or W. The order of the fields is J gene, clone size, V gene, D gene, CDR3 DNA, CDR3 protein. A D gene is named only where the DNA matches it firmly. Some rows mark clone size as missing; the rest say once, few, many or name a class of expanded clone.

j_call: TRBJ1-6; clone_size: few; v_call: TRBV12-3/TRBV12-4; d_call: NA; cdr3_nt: TGTGCCAGCAGTTCTTATTCACCCCTCCACTTT; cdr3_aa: CASSSYSPLHF
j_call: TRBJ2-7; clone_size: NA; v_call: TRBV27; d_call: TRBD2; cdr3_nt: TGTGCCAGCACCGAATCCGGGACTAGCGCCTACGAGCAGTACTTC; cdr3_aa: CASTESGTSAYEQYF
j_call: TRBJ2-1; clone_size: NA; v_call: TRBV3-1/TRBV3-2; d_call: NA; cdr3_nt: TGTGCCAGCAGCCCAACCGGGACACATTACAATGAGCAGTTCTTC; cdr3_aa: CASSPTGTHYNEQFF
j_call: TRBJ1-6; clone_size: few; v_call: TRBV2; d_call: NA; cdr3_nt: TGTGCCAGCCGCGTGCAGTATAATTCACCCCTCCACTTT; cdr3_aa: CASRVQYNSPLHF
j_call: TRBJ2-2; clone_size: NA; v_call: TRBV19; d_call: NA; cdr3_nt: TGTGCCAGTAGTATGGGCAGGAACACCGGGGAGCTGTTTTTT; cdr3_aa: CASSMGRNTGELFF
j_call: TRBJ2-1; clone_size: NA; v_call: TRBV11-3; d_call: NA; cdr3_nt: TGTGCCAGCAGCTTAGTGTTTGAGCAGTTCTTC; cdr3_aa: CASSLVFEQFF
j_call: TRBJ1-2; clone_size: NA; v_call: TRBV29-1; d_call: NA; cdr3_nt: TGCAGCGTCGCCACCGGAGTGGAGTATGGCTACACCTTC; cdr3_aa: CSVATGVEYGYTF
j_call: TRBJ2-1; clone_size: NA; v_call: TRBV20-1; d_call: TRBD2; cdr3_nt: TGCAGTGCTAGTATGGCTAGCGGGCCTCCTCGTTCCTACAATGAGCAGTTCTTC; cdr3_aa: CSASMASGPPRSYNEQFF
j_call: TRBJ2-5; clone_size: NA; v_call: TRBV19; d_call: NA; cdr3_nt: TGTGCCAGTAGCCCGGGGCCGGGAGAGACCCAGTACTTC; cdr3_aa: CASSPGPGETQYF
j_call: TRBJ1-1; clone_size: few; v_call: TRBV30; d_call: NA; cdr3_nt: TGTGCCTTACGAACCTTCATGAACACTGAAGCTTTCTTT; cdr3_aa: CALRTFMNTEAFF
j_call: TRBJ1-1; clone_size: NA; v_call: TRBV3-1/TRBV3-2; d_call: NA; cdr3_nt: TGTGCCAGCCGAACAGGGCGGAACACTGAAGCTTTCTTT; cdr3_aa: CASRTGRNTEAFF
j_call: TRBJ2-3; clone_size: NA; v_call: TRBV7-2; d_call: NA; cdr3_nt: TGTGCCAGCACCCTACGCGGTTTTAGGGGAACAGATACGCAGTATTTT; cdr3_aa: CASTLRGFRGTDTQYF
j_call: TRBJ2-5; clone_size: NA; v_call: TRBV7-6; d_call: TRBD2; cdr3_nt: TGTGCCAGCAGCTTAATCCTAGCGGGGGGGCAGGGGTACCAAGAGACCCAGTACTTC; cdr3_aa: CASSLILAGGQGYQETQYF
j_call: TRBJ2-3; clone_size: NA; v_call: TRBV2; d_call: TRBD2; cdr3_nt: TGTGCCAGCAGCGTCTTAGCGGGAGTAGTCACAGATACGCAGTATTTT; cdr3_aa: CASSVLAGVVTDTQYF
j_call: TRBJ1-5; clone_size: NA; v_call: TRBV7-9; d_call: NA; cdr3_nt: TGTGCCAGCAGCCTAGGACCCAATCAGCCCCAGCATTTT; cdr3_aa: CASSLGPNQPQHF
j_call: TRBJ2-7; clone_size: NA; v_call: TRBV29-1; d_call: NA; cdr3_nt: TGCAGCGTTCGACGGACGACGGACCCCTACGAGCAGTACTTC; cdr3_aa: CSVRRTTDPYEQYF
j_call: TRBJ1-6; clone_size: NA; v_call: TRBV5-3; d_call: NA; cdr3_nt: TGTGCCAGAAGCTTTGGGCACCCAGAGGCCTATAATTCACCCCTCCACTTT; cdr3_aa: CARSFGHPEAYNSPLHF
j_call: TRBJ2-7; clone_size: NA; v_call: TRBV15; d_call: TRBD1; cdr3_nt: TGTGCCACCAGCAGAGATAGGGGGCCTTACGAGCAGTACTTC; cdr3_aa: CATSRDRGPYEQYF
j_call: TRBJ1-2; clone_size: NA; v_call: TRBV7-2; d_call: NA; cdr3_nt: TGTGCCAGCTCAGATATTCCAGGTGGCTACACCTTC; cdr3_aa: CASSDIPGGYTF
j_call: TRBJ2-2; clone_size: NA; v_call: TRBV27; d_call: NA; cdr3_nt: TGTGCCAGCAGTTTACTTAGCGGAGGAGGCACCGGGGAGCTGTTTTTT; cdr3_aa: CASSLLSGGGTGELFF
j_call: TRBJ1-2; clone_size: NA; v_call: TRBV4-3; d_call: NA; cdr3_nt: TGCGCCAGCAGCCAAGAGCAAGGCTGGGCCGGGGGTGGCTACACCTTC; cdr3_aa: CASSQEQGWAGGGYTF
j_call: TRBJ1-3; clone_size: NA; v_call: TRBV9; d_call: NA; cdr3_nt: TGTGCCAGCAGCGTAGTTTCAGGGGCTGGAAACACCATATATTTT; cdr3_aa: CASSVVSGAGNTIYF
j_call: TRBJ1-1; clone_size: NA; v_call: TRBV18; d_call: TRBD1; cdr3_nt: TGTGCCAGCTCACCACCTTCCTTGGGGACAGGGGGCGCGAACACTGAAGCTTTCTTT; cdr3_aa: CASSPPSLGTGGANTEAFF
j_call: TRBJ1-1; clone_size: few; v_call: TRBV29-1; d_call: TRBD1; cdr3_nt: TGCAGCGTTGCCCAGGGGGCGAGGACTGAAGCTTTCTTT; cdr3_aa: CSVAQGARTEAFF
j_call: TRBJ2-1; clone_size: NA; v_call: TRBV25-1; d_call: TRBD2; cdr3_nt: TGTGCCAGCAGTGCCGGGACTAGCGGGAGGAATGAGCAGTTCTTC; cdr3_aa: CASSAGTSGRNEQFF
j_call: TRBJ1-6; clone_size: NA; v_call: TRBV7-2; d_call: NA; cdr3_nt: TGTGCCAGCAGCTTAGGTGAAACCTATAATTCACCCCTCCACTTT; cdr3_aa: CASSLGETYNSPLHF
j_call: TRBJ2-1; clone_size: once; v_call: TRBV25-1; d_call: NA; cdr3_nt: TGTGCCAGCAGGGGGGGTAATGAGCAGTTCTTC; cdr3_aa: CASRGGNEQFF
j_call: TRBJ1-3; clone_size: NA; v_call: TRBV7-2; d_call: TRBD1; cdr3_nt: TGTGCCAGCAGCTTAGCGGAGACAGGGGGCTCTGGAAACACCATATATTTT; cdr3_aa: CASSLAETGGSGNTIYF
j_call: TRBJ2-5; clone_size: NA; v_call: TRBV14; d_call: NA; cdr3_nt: TGTGCCAGCAGCCAAGTTGGATACTGGACAGCTTACCAAGAGACCCAGTACTTC; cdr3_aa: CASSQVGYWTAYQETQYF
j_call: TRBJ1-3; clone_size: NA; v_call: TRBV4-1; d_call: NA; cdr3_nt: TGCGCCAGCAGCCAAGATGGGTTCTCTGGAAACACCATATATTTT; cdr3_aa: CASSQDGFSGNTIYF
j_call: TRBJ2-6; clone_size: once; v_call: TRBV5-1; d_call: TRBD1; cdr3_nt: TGCGCCAGCAGCTATTATATTCCGGGACAGGGCGACTCTGAGGCCAACGTCCTGACTTTC; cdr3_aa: CASSYYIPGQGDSEANVLTF
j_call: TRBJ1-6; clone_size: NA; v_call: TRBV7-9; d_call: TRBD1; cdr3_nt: TGTGCCAGCAGCCCCTGGGACAGGGATAATTCACCCCTCCACTTT; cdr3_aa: CASSPWDRDNSPLHF
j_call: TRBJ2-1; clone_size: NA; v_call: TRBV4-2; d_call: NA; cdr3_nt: TGTGCCAGCAGCCAAGATTTGTTCAATGAGCAGTTCTTC; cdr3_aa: CASSQDLFNEQFF
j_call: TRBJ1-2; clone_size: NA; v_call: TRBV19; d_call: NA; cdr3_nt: TGTGCCAGTAGTATAGGGGGCAGGGCTCGCGGCTACACCTTC; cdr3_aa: CASSIGGRARGYTF
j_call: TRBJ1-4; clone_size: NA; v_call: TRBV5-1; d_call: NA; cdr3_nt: TGCGCCAGCAGCTTGGGGTCAACAACTAATGAAAAACTGTTTTTT; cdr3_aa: CASSLGSTTNEKLFF
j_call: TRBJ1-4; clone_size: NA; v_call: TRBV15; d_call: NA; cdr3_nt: TGTGCCACCAGCAGAGGCAGCAGGGGACCTGAAAAACTGTTTTTT; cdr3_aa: CATSRGSRGPEKLFF
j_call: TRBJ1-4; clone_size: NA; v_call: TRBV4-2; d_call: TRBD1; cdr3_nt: TGTGCCAGCAGCCTGGGACAGGGGGCAACTAATGAAAAACTGTTTTTT; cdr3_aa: CASSLGQGATNEKLFF
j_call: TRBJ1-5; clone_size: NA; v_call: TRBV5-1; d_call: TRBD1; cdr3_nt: TGCGCCAGCAGCTTGGATACAGGGGCCCCTAATCAGCCCCAGCATTTT; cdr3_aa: CASSLDTGAPNQPQHF
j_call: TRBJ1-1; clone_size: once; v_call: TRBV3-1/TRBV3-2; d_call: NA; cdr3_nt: TGTGCCAGCAGCCAGACGAGGAACACTGAAGCTTTCTTT; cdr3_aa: CASSQTRNTEAFF
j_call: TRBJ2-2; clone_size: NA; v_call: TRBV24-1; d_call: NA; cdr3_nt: TGTGCCACCAGTGATCTATTCACCGGGGAGCTGTTTTTT; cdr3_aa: CATSDLFTGELFF
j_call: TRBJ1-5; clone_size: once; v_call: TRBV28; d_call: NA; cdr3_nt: TGTGCCAGCAGCCAGGGGCGGCAGCCCCAGCATTTT; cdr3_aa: CASSQGRQPQHF
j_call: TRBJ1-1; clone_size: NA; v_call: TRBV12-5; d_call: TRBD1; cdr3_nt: TGTGCTAGTGGTTTGGGGACAGGGACAACTGAAGCTTTCTTT; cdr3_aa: CASGLGTGTTEAFF
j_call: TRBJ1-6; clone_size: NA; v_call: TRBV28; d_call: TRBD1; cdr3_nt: TGTGCCAGCTCTCCGGGACAGCATAATTCACCCCTCCACTTT; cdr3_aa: CASSPGQHNSPLHF
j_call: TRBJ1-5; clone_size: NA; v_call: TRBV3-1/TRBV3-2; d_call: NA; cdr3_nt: TGTGCCAGCAGCCAAGATTCGGGTCAGCCCCAGCATTTT; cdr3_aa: CASSQDSGQPQHF
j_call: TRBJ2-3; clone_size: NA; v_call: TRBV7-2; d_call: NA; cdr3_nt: TGTGCCAGCAGCCCACAGCGCTCTAGCACAGATACGCAGTATTTT; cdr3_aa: CASSPQRSSTDTQYF